This TCR beta chain was sequenced in a study of T-cell reconstitution after alpha-beta-depleted transplantation in children. Researchers prepared the TCRbeta library using unique molecular identifiers, the study reports. MiXCR, applied by TCRdb to the PCR reads, yields one record per CDR3 protein. The profile shows a few hundred thousand distinct CDR3 sequences, about 20% of them singletons. This CDR3 is built from 14 residues. Germline assignment: CDR1 DFQATT and CDR2 SNEGSKA (reference sequence). Trimming took off 3 bases at V and 5 bases at J, with 17 bases between the two ends. The chain carries TRBV20-1 and TRBJ2-7; the D gene is possibly TRBD1 (5 bases). This material consisted of PBMCs from the stem cell graft donor, taken from the stem cell graft. The receptor's source is a human donor who donated a stem cell graft to a child with acute myeloid leukemia. CDR3 sequence reads: CSASLGRGRDEQYF. In DNA, the CDR3 is TGCAGTGCTAGCTTAGGAAGGGGAAGGGACGAGCAGTACTTC.